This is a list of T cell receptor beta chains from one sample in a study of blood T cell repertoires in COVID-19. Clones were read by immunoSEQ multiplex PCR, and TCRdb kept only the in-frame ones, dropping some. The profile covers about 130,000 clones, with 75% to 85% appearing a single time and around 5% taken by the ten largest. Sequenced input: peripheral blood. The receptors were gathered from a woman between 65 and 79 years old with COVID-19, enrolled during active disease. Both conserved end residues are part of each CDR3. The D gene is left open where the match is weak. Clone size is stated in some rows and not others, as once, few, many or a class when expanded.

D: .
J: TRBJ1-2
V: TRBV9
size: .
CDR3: CASSIDTANYGYTF

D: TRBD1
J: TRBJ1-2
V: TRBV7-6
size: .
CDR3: CASSLGPGGDYGYTF

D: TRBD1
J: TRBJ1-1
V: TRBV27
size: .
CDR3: CASSSRDRRANTEAFF

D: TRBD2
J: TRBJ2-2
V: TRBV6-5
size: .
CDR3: CASSWGGTRTGELFF

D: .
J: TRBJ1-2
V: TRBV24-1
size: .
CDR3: CATSDTTSDSHYGYTF

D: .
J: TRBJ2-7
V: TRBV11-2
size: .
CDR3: CASSPRGRGPSYEQYF

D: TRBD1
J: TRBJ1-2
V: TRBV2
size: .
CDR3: CASSRNDRASGGYTF

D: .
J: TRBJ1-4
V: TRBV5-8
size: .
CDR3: CASSLSRGASNEKLFF

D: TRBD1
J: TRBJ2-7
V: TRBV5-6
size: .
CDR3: CASSLGQGEQYF

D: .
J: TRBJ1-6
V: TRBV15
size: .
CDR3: CATSVGRSYNSPLHF

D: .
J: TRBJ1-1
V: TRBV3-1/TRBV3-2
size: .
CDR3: CASARESSLNTEAFF

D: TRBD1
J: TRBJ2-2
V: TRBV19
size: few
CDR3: CASSSGTGATGELFF

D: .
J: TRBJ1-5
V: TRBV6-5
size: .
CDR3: CASSLREAQPQHF

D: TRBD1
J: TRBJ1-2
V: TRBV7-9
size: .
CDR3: CASSGPGQEIYGYTF

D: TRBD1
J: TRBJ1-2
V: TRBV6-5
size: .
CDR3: CASSYADRVTTEGYTF

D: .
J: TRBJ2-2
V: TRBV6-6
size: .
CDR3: CASRFPRGELFF

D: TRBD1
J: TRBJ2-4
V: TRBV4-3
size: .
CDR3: CASSLKRQGLQYF

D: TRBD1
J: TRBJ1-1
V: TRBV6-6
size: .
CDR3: CASLGQFEAFF

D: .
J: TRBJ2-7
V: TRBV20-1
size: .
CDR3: CSASSGDGSYEQYF

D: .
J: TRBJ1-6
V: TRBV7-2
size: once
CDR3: CASSFIGSGESPLHF

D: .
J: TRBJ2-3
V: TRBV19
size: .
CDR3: CASSISLAHSTDTQYF

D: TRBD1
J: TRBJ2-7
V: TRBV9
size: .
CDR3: CASSAQPGQPYEQYF

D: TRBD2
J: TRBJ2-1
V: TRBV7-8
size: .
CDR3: CASSPSLRESHNEQFF

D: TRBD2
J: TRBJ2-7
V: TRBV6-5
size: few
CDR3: CASSYSSSGAGYEQYF

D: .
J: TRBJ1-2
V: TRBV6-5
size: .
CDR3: CASSYSTADLYGYTF

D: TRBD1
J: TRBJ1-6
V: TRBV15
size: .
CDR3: CATSRGQGARNSPLHF

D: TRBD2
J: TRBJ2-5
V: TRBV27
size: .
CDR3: CASSLSGTSGGARGVTQYF

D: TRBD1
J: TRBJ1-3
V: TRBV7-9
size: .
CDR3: CASSLGTGISPRRGYF

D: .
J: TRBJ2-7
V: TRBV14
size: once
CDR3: CASSPGRRGIHEQYF

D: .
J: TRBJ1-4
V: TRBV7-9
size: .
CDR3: CASSLFEELFF

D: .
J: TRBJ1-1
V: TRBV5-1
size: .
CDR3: CASSNSLGGENTEAFF

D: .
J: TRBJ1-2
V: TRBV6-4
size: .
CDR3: CASSPGGGVVGYTF

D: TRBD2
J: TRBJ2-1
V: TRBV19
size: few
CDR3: CASSMTSGDYNEQFF

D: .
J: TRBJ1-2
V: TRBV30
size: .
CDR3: CASVTGNYGYTF

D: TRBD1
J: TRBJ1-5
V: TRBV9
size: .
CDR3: CASSLGQGSQPQHF

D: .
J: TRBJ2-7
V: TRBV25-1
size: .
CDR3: CASSEGGGGVYEQYF

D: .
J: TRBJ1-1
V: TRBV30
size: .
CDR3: CAWRRGTEAFF

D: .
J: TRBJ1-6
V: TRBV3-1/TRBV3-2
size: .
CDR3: CASSQDGKGYNSPLHF

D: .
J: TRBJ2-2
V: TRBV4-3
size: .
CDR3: CASSQEEGNTGELFF

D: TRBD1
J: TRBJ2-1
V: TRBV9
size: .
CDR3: CASSGDRGNYNEQFF

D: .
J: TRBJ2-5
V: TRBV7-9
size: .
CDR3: CASSSGETQYF

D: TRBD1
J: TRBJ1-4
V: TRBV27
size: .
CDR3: CASSPGTARNEKLFF

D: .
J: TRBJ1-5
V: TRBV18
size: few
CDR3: CASSPTRGPGYNQPQHF

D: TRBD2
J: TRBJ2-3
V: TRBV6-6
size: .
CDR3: CASSSSGGHTDTQYF

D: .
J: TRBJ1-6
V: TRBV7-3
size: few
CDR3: CASSPPSPEDSPLHF

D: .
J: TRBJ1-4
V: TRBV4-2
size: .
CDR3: CASSRPVSGVTNEKLFF

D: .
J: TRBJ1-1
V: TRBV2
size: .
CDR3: CASSWTVNTEAFF

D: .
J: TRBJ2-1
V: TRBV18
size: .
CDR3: CASSRPGDNEQFF

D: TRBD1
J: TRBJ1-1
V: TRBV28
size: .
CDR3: CASSFRPPYQNRGRNTEAFF

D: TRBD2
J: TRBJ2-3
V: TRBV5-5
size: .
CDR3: CASSLAGGSTDTQYF

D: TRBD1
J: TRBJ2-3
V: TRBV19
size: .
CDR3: CATGDRGQGTDTQYF

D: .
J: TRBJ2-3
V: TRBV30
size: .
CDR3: CAWSISASTDTQYF

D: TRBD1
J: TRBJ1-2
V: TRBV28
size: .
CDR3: CASRQGARGYTF

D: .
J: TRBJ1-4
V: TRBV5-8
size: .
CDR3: CASSLAGQPKKLFF

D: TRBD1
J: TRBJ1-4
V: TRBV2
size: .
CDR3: CASSAWATGANEKLFF